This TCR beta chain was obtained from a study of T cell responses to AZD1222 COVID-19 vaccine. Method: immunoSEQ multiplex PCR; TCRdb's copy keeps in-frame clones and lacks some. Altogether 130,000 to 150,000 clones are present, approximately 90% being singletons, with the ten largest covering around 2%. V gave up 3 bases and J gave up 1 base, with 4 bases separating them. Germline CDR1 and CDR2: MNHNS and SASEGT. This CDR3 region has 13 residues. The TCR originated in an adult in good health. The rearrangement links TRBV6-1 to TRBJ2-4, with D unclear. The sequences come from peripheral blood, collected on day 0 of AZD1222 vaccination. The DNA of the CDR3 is TGTGCCAGCAGTGACAGGGCCAAAAACATTCAGTACTTC. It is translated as CASSDRAKNIQYF.